This T cell receptor beta chain was captured in a study of CD8+CD57+ T cells in acquired aplastic anemia. Study summary: Across the sorted CD4+ and CD8+ cells, DNA amounts averaged approximately 3 ug. Healthy donors averaged around 11 million reads for CD4+ cells.

Genomic DNA, serving as template, underwent TCR beta VDJ and CDR3 profiling. Each CDR3 protein is one row after TCRdb ran MiXCR on the reads. The data contain about 190,000 distinct CDR3 sequences, roughly half of them singletons. Germline loops: CDR1 LGHNA, CDR2 YNFKEQ. The CDR3 length is 14 residues. Trimming stripped 2 bases from V and 2 bases from J, with 10 bases between. The V gene is TRBV4-2, the J gene TRBJ2-7, with D hard to call. This clonotype was obtained from a human donor in good health, serving as a control. Sequencing was carried out using sorted CD4+, CD8+, or CD8+CD57+ T cells (not recorded which) from PBMCs. CDR3 sequence: CASSQRATTYEQYF. The CDR3 region has the DNA TGTGCCAGCAGCCAAAGGGCTACTACCTACGAGCAGTACTTC.